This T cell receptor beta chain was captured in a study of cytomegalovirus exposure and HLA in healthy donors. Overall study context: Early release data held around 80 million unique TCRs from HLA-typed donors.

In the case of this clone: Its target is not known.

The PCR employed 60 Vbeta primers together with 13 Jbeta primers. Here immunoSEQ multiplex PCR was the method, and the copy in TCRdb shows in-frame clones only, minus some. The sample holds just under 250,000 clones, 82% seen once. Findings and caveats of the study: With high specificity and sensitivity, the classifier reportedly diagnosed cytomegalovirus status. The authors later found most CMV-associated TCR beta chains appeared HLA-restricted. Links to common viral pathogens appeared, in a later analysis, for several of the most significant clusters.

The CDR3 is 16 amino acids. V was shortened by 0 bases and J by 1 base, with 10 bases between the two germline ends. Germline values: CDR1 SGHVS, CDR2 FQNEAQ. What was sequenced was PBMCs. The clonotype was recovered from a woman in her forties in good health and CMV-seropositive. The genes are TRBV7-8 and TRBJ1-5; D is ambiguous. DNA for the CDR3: TGTGCCAGCAGCTTAGCGAGAGCTAACAGCAATCAGCCCCAGCATTTT. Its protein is CASSLARANSNQPQHF.